The text below deals with one T cell receptor beta chain. Three rounds of nested PCR, following a modified ARM-PCR protocol, produced the TCRbeta library. TCRdb analysed the multiplex PCR reads with MiXCR anew, one entry per CDR3 protein. The sample lists about 78,000 distinct CDR3 sequences, roughly 80% seen once, with 13% in the top ten. The data stem from a study of tumor and adjacent non-tumor tissue in lung cancer. No cell sorting was done before RNA was extracted from the tissue. The source of this sequence is a woman aged 45-65 years with non-small cell lung cancer. Sequenced material: lung tumor tissue.

The CDR3 region is CASNQRLEVCEQYF. CDR3 in DNA: TGTGCCAGTAACCAAAGGCTAGAAGTCTGCGAGCAGTACTTC. This chain uses TRBV6-6 with TRBJ2-7; D uncertain. The CDR3 consists of 14 residues. V was clipped by 9 bases and J by 6 bases, with 21 bases between them. Germline V gene data show CDR1 as MNHNY and CDR2 as SVGAGI (reference sequence).